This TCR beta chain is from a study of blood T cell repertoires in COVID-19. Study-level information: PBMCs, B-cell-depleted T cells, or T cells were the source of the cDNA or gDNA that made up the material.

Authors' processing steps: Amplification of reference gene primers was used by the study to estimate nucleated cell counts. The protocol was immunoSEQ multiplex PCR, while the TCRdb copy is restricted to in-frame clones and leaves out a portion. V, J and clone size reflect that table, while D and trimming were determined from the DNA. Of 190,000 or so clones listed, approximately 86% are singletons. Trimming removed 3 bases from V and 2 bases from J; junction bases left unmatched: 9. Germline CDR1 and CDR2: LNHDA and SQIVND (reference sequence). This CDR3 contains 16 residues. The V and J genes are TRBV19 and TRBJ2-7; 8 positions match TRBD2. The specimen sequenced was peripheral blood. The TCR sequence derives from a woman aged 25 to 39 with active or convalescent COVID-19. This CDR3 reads CASSIRRTSRTYEQYF. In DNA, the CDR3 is TGTGCCAGTAGTATCCGCCGGACTAGCAGGACCTACGAGCAGTACTTC.